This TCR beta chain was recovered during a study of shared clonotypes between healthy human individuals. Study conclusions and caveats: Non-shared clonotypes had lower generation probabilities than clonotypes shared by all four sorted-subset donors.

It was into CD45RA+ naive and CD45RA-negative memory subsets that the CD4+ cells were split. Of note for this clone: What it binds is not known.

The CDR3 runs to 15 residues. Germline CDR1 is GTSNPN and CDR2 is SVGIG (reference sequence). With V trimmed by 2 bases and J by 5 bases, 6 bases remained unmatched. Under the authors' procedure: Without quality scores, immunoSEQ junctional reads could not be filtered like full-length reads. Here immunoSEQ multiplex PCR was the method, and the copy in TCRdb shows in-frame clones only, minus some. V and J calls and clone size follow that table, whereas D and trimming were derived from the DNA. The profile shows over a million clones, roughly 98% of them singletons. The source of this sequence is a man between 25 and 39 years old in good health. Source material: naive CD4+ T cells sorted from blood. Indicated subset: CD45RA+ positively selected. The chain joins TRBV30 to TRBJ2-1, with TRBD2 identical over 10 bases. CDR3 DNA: TGTGCCTGGAGTTCCCAGCGGGAGGGCAACAATGAGCAGTTCTTC. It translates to CAWSSQREGNNEQFF.